These 20 T cell receptor beta chains were all obtained from the same sample, sequenced in a study of T-cell memory formation after mild COVID-19 (dated by TCRdb to the early 2020s). Libraries were made using 5' RACE. TCRdb names Illumina NovaSeq 6000 as the instrument used. The public sequencing data were trimmed at Q25 with fastp and processed into clonotypes with MiXCR by TCRdb, which kept only in-frame beta chains. Each CDR3 protein appears once, grouped with its most common genes and DNA. The sample table lists 300,000 to 400,000 distinct CDR3 sequences, 15% of them with a count of one. The ten biggest clones cover approximately 20% of the sample. Sequenced: PBMCs or a T cell subset sorted from them (not recorded which). These receptors were taken from a man younger than 30 who had mild COVID-19 (a few samples of this study predate the infection). The sample titles of this study are shuffled in the database, so cell type and time point are left out; the donor was told from shared clones.

This clonotype has more than one count but fewer than ten. The rearrangement links TRBV5-1 to TRBJ2-3, with D tentatively TRBD2 (5 bases). Trimming stripped 4 bases from V and 8 bases from J, with 23 bases between. In germline, CDR1 is SGHRS, CDR2 YFSETQ. The length of the CDR3 is 16 residues. This chain's CDR3 is CASSGTPVASGSTQYF. The CDR3 DNA is TGCGCCAGCAGCGGAACACCCGTAGCCTCGGGGTCTACGCAGTATTTT.

CDR3: CASSQDRETGGYTEAFF. CDR3 sequence (DNA): TGCGCCAGCAGCCAAGACCGGGAGACAGGGGGATACACTGAAGCTTTCTTT. The chain carries TRBV4-3 and TRBJ1-1, with 9 bases identical to TRBD1. Germline V lookup: CDR1 LGHNA, CDR2 YSLEER. V was pared by 0 bases and J by 3 bases, with 8 bases of the junction left unmatched. The CDR3 length is 17 residues.

The genes are TRBV6-1 and TRBJ2-2; TRBD2 matches at 8 bases. V lost 8 bases, J lost 6 bases, and 5 bases stayed unmatched. This CDR3 is built from 13 residues. Germline assignment: CDR1 MNHNS and CDR2 SASEGT. CDR3 DNA sequence: TGTGCCAGCCCGAGCGGGGGACCCGGGGAGCTGTTTTTT. Residues: CASPSGGPGELFF.

The sample holds many counts of this clonotype. This chain joins TRBV7-2 and TRBJ2-5; TRBD2 matches 7 bases. The CDR3 sequence is 14 residues long. V gave up 6 bases and J gave up 1 base; unmatched junction bases: 5. The germline V gene encodes CDR1 SGHTA and CDR2 FQGNSA. The CDR3: CASSFSGSQETQYF. The CDR3 nucleotides are TGTGCCAGCAGTTTTAGCGGGTCCCAAGAGACCCAGTACTTC.

The chain joins TRBV4-3 to TRBJ2-4; possibly TRBD1 for D (5 bases). Trimming removed 0 bases from V and 8 bases from J, with 11 bases in between. Germline V CDR1 and CDR2: LGHNA, YSLEER. The CDR3 loop spans 14 amino acids. This CDR3 is CASSQDWQGDIQYF. In DNA, the CDR3 is TGCGCCAGCAGCCAAGATTGGCAGGGTGACATTCAGTACTTC.

The sample holds many counts of this clonotype. The CDR3 reads CASSIGSGTGSFF. The CDR3 bases are TGTGCCAGTAGTATTGGCTCCGGGACAGGGTCGTTCTTC. This chain joins TRBV19 and TRBJ2-1; 9 nucleotides line up with TRBD1. V was pared by 3 bases and J by 15 bases, with 9 bases of the junction left unmatched. The length of the CDR3 is 13 residues. Germline V lookup: CDR1 LNHDA, CDR2 SQIVND (reference sequence).

This clonotype was picked up a small number of times. The CDR3 region has the DNA TGTGCCAGCAGCTTAGGGACCTCACAGGGGGCGCGGAATGAGCAGTTCTTC. This sequence encodes CASSLGTSQGARNEQFF. The chain recombines TRBV11-2 with TRBJ2-1; 9 bases map to TRBD1. The CDR3 sequence is 17 residues long. The trim removed 1 base at V and 7 bases at J, leaving 11 bases unmatched. Per the germline V gene, CDR1 is SGHAT and CDR2 is FQNNGV.

This sequence joins TRBV7-2 and TRBJ2-2, with D maybe TRBD1 (5 bases). Trimming stripped 2 bases from V and 1 base from J, with 14 bases between. The length of the CDR3 is 17 residues. Germline CDR1 is SGHTA and CDR2 is FQGNSA. DNA of the CDR3: TGTGCCAGCAGCTTATACGCCCGGACATTGAACACCGGGGAGCTGTTTTTT. Encoded protein: CASSLYARTLNTGELFF.

The chain has TRBV4-2 and TRBJ2-5, with 13 bases identical to TRBD2. The CDR3 loop spans 19 amino acids. CDR1 LGHNA and CDR2 YNFKEQ come from the germline V gene. The V segment lost 4 bases and the J segment 2 bases; nucleotides outside the gene matches: 13. The CDR3 here is CASSRRASGLAGLQETQYF. CDR3 in DNA: TGTGCCAGCAGCCGTAGGGCGTCGGGACTAGCGGGGTTACAAGAGACCCAGTACTTC.

V gene TRBV20-1 combines with J gene TRBJ1-6, with D possibly matching TRBD1 (6 bases). CDR1 is DFQATT and CDR2 is SNEGSKA in the germline V gene (reference sequence). The CDR3 spans 13 residues. V lost 5 bases to trimming and J lost 14 bases, with 19 bases between them. In nucleotides, the CDR3 is TGCAGTGCTCACGGGGGCCCTTCCTCGGCCCTCCACTTT. Amino acids: CSAHGGPSSALHF.

J is TRBJ1-2 and V is TRBV25-1, with 9 nucleotides matching TRBD1. Per germline, CDR1 MGHDK and CDR2 SYGVNS. This CDR3 has 15 amino acids. The ends lost 6 bases at V and 2 bases at J; junction bases unmatched: 7. Here the CDR3 reads CASRRTGARNYGYTF. Written as DNA, the CDR3 is TGTGCCAGCAGGAGGACAGGGGCGAGGAACTATGGCTACACCTTC.

The rearrangement joins TRBV12-3 or TRBV12-4 to TRBJ1-1; TRBD1 matches at 9 bases. The CDR3 sequence is 14 residues long. Losses at the gene ends were 5 bases for V and 4 bases for J; bases not matched to a gene: 5. CDR3: CASSMGQGITEAFF. In nucleotides, the CDR3 is TGTGCCAGCAGTATGGGACAGGGCATCACTGAAGCTTTCTTT.

In its sample, this clonotype was seen once. The chain employs TRBV12-3 or TRBV12-4 and TRBJ2-3, with D possibly TRBD1 on 5 matching bases. This CDR3 has 15 residues. Trimming removed 6 bases at V and 4 bases at J, with 17 bases between. CDR3 in amino acids: CASRATVGPADTQYF. The CDR3 nucleotides read TGTGCCAGCAGGGCTACCGTGGGGCCAGCAGATACGCAGTATTTT.

This clonotype came up a few times. V usage is TRBV7-9 and J usage is TRBJ1-2; weak D call: TRBD1 (5 bases). With 3 bases removed from V and 7 bases from J, the gap between germline ends came to 12 bases. Germline V lookup: CDR1 SEHNR, CDR2 FQNEAQ (reference sequence). This CDR3 comprises 13 residues. Here the CDR3 reads CASSLWGRGGYTF. The CDR3 bases are TGTGCCAGCAGCTTGTGGGGCCGGGGTGGCTACACCTTC.

This clonotype was counted a few times. This chain uses TRBV11-2 with TRBJ2-7, with TRBD1 as a possible D gene (7 bases). Between the trimmed V and J ends, which lost 3 bases and 8 bases, there was a span of 11 bases. The V gene's germline CDR1 is SGHAT and CDR2 FQNNGV. This CDR3 region has 12 residues. For the CDR3, the DNA is TGTGCCAGCAGCTTGGAGGGGGCAAAGCAGTACTTC. Its translation: CASSLEGAKQYF.

This clonotype occurred a few times. The rearrangement links TRBV5-1 to TRBJ2-5; D uncertain. The V gene lost 4 bases and the J gene lost 5 bases, with 12 bases spanning the gap. The CDR3 runs to 13 residues. Germline CDR1 reads SGHRS; CDR2 reads YFSETQ. The CDR3 bases are TGCGCCAGCAGCGAAGCAAGGACCGAGACCCAGTACTTC. Amino acids: CASSEARTETQYF.

The J gene is TRBJ2-3, the V gene TRBV19; 10 bases align to TRBD2. CDR1 is LNHDA, CDR2 SQIVND, per germline (reference sequence). V trimming: 4 bases; J trimming: 6 bases; junction bases outside the gene matches: 10. The CDR3 length is 16 residues. CDR3 in DNA: TGTGCCAGTAGTACAGCGGGGGGGCCCCCGGTTGATACGCAGTATTTT. Translated, it gives CASSTAGGPPVDTQYF.

This chain joins TRBV6-4 and TRBJ1-1; no reliable D call. The V end lost 5 bases, the J end lost 1 base, and 8 bases lay between the germline ends. This CDR3 is built from 13 residues. Germline loops: CDR1 MRHNA, CDR2 SNTAGT. The CDR3 DNA is TGTGCCAGCAGTATGGAGGAGAACACTGAAGCTTTCTTT. Residues: CASSMEENTEAFF.

This chain joins TRBV9 and TRBJ2-5; the match to TRBD2 covers 7 bases. Germline CDR1 reads SGDLS; CDR2 reads YYNGEE. The trim removed 0 bases at V and 5 bases at J, leaving 4 bases unmatched. The CDR3 contains 14 residues. Written as DNA, the CDR3 is TGTGCCAGCAGCGTAGGACTAGCCAGGGAGACCCAGTACTTC. This codes for CASSVGLARETQYF.

A remark on this clonotype: Mismatch with germline at one junction end may stem from a read error. The chain links TRBV29-1 to TRBJ2-5; D is unresolved. Germline CDR1 is SQVTM and CDR2 is ANQGSEA. This CDR3 comprises 14 residues. The CDR3 coding sequence is TGCAGCGCCCGAGGAAGACATTACCAAGTGACCCAGTACTTC. It translates to CSARGRHYQVTQYF.